The entry below gives a single TCR beta chain sequence along with its context. The V and J ends lost 7 bases and 8 bases respectively, with 17 bases between them. There are 13 residues in the CDR3. These data come from a study of blood T cell repertoires in COVID-19. Study information: Researchers got acute and convalescent COVID-19 samples from the United States, Italy and Spain. From T cells, B-cell-depleted T cells, or PBMCs came the material, which was cDNA or gDNA.

In the authors' workflow: Amplification of reference gene primers provided the estimated nucleated cell counts. Sequencing was performed with immunoSEQ multiplex PCR; in TCRdb, only in-frame clones are kept and a portion is missing. The V and J calls and the clone size are those of that table, but D and trimming were determined from the DNA. The sample includes around 140,000 clones, 87% of them seen just once. This clonotype was sampled from an elderly man with acute or convalescent COVID-19. Sequenced input: peripheral blood. The J gene is TRBJ1-2, the V gene TRBV12-3 or TRBV12-4; the D gene is possibly TRBD1 (5 bases). DNA for the CDR3: TGTGCCAGCAATCTCCCTGGGGGGAGCGGCTACACCTTC. Translating gives CASNLPGGSGYTF.